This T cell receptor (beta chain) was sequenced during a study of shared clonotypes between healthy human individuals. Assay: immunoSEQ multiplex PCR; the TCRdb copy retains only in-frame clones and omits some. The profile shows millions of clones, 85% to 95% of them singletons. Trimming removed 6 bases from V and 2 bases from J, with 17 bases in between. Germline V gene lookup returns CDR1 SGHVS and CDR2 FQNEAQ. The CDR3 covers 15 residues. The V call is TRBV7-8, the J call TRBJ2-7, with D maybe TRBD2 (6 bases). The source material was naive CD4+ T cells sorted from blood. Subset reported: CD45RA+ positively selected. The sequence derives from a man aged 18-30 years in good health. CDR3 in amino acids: CASRRDPILTYEQYF. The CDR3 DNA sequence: TGTGCCAGCAGGCGGGATCCGATCCTAACCTACGAGCAGTACTTC.